Each of the 21 T cell receptor beta chains below was sequenced from the same sample in a study of T-cell reconstitution after alpha-beta-depleted transplantation in children. The authors prepared the TCRbeta library with unique molecular identifiers. TCRdb ran MiXCR on the PCR reads and lists one entry per CDR3 protein. The data contain some 450,000 distinct CDR3 sequences, roughly 44% of them seen just once; the ten biggest clones take up 25% to 30%. Sequencing used PBMCs, obtained before TCRalphabeta/CD19-depleted stem cell transplant. These receptors were obtained from a girl aged 2-10 years with aplastic anemia, due to receive a stem cell transplant.

V gene TRBV24-1 combines with J gene TRBJ2-1, with TRBD2 matching over 11 bases. Germline lookup yields CDR1 KGHDR and CDR2 SFDVKD. V lost 3 bases to trimming and J lost 10 bases; unmatched junction nucleotides: 4. The CDR3 totals 14 residues. The CDR3 loop reads CATSDGTSGLEQFF. Here the CDR3 DNA reads TGTGCCACCAGTGATGGGACTAGCGGCTTGGAGCAGTTCTTC.

V gene TRBV20-1 combines with J gene TRBJ2-7; D call uncertain. The V end lost 3 bases, the J end lost 6 bases, and 12 bases lay between the germline ends. This CDR3 is 12 amino acids long. The germline V gene encodes CDR1 DFQATT and CDR2 SNEGSKA (reference sequence). The CDR3 protein is CSARKPVREQYF. Written as DNA, the CDR3 is TGCAGTGCTAGGAAACCGGTACGCGAGCAGTACTTC.

The V gene is TRBV29-1, the J gene TRBJ2-1; D might be TRBD2 (6 bases). The CDR3 length is 13 residues. V was trimmed by 1 base and J by 7 bases, leaving 11 bases between them. Germline CDR1 is SQVTM and CDR2 is ANQGSEA. The CDR3 loop reads CSVEALASNEQFF. Written as DNA, the CDR3 is TGCAGCGTTGAAGCACTAGCTTCTAATGAGCAGTTCTTC.

The chain links TRBV20-1 to TRBJ2-1; TRBD1 is a possible D gene (6 bases). This CDR3 is 14 amino acids long. The germline V gene encodes CDR1 DFQATT and CDR2 SNEGSKA (reference sequence). Trimming left V 6 bases short and J 7 bases short, with 19 bases between. CDR3 DNA sequence: TGCAGTGCCGCTATACCGAGTAGGGGGAATGAGCAGTTCTTC. Protein: CSAAIPSRGNEQFF.

This clonotype was detected a few times. The J gene is TRBJ1-1, the V gene TRBV20-1, with 10 bases lining up with TRBD1. V lost 3 bases, J lost 12 bases, and 7 bases stayed unmatched. Germline loops: CDR1 DFQATT, CDR2 SNEGSKA (reference sequence). The CDR3 extends over 12 amino acids. CDR3 residues: CSASAGTGVSFF. The CDR3 DNA follows: TGCAGTGCTAGCGCCGGGACAGGGGTGTCTTTCTTT.

The V call is TRBV5-8, the J call TRBJ2-3, with D unclear. Per germline, CDR1 SGHTS and CDR2 YDEGEE. V was clipped by 5 bases and J by 1 base, with 8 bases between them. This CDR3 has 13 amino acids. The CDR3: CASRRVGTDTQYF. CDR3 sequence (DNA): TGTGCCAGCAGGAGAGTGGGCACAGATACGCAGTATTTT.

This clonotype was seen ten or more times. The gene calls are TRBV13 and TRBJ2-7; 15 nucleotides match TRBD2. Germline lookup yields CDR1 PRHDT and CDR2 FYEKMQ (reference sequence). This CDR3 region has 16 residues. After removal of 5 bases from V and 6 bases from J, the junction contained 8 bases not matched to a gene. The CDR3 region has the DNA TGTGCCAGCAGCGGACAGAAGGGACTAGCGGGAGGCGAGCAGTACTTC. Amino acid sequence: CASSGQKGLAGGEQYF.

This clonotype has at least ten counts. The J gene is TRBJ2-1, the V gene TRBV7-2; 14 bases are shared with TRBD2. The germline CDR1 and CDR2 sequences are SGHTA and FQGNSA. This CDR3 has 18 amino acids. The J segment lost 5 bases and the V segment lost 0 bases, leaving 6 bases of the junction unmatched. This CDR3 is CASSLARLAGGPNNEQFF. CDR3 nucleotide sequence: TGTGCCAGCAGCTTAGCCAGACTAGCGGGAGGGCCAAACAATGAGCAGTTCTTC.

Only a few counts were recorded for this clonotype. J is TRBJ2-7 and V is TRBV20-1; a possible D gene is TRBD1 (7 bases). With 0 bases removed from V and 1 base from J, the gap between germline ends came to 19 bases. The CDR3 has 17 amino acids. Looked up from germline, CDR1 is DFQATT and CDR2 is SNEGSKA (reference sequence). CDR3 in amino acids: CSARDAEGAGLSYEQYF. DNA of the CDR3: TGCAGTGCTAGAGATGCGGAGGGGGCGGGCTTGTCCTACGAGCAGTACTTC.

The chain employs TRBV7-9 and TRBJ2-7; 8 positions agree with TRBD1. The CDR3 length is 14 residues. V was clipped by 5 bases and J by 5 bases; unmatched bases: 8. Germline V gene data show CDR1 as SEHNR and CDR2 as FQNEAQ (reference sequence). CDR3: CASSLGQGLNEQYF. Written as DNA, the CDR3 is TGTGCCAGCAGCCTAGGACAGGGTTTGAACGAGCAGTACTTC.

The rearrangement joins TRBV3-1 to TRBJ2-3, with D perhaps matching TRBD2 (6 bases). Trimming left V 4 bases short and J 0 bases short, with 17 bases between. Germline CDR1 reads LGHDT; CDR2 reads YNNKEL (reference sequence). The CDR3 is made up of 17 amino acids. CDR3 sequence reads: CASSPLISGSSTDTQYF. The CDR3 region has the DNA TGTGCCAGCAGCCCACTGATTAGCGGCTCTAGCACAGATACGCAGTATTTT.

This clonotype was found once. The V call is TRBV12-3 or TRBV12-4, the J call TRBJ2-2, with no clear D. Trimming pared 1 base from V and 2 bases from J, leaving 5 bases between. The CDR3 is 14 amino acids. CDR3 sequence (DNA): TGTGCCAGCAGTTTAGGGGTAAACACCGGGGAGCTGTTTTTT. It codes for CASSLGVNTGELFF.

CDR3 protein: CASSYAGASGNTIYF. The CDR3 nucleotides read TGTGCCAGCAGTTACGCGGGAGCCTCTGGAAACACCATATATTTT. The gene calls are TRBV6-5 and TRBJ1-3; D is uncertain. Germline values: CDR1 MNHEY, CDR2 SVGAGI. CDR3 length: 15 amino acids. Between the trimmed V and J ends, which lost 2 bases and 0 bases, there was a span of 8 bases.

The chain recombines TRBV27 with TRBJ1-2, with unresolved D. V lost 4 bases and J lost 4, with 16 bases in between. The CDR3 has 15 residues. The germline V gene has CDR1 MNHEY and CDR2 SMNVEV (reference sequence). In nucleotides, the CDR3 is TGTGCCAGCAGTTCCTCACATGGATTGTCCTATGGCTACACCTTC. It yields the protein CASSSSHGLSYGYTF.

The rearrangement uses TRBV6-1 and TRBJ2-4, with D maybe TRBD1 (5 bases). The V gene's germline CDR1 is MNHNS and CDR2 SASEGT. Trimming removed 4 bases from V and 7 bases from J, with 11 bases in between. CDR3 length: 13 amino acids. In nucleotides, the CDR3 is TGTGCCAGCAGTGGCCATCCAGGGAACATTCAGTACTTC. Its protein is CASSGHPGNIQYF.

This clonotype was found many times. The V gene is TRBV28, the J gene TRBJ2-7; tentative D call: TRBD2 (6 bases). CDR3 length: 11 amino acids. Germline V gene lookup returns CDR1 MDHEN and CDR2 SYDVKM. CDR3 sequence: CAAGLSYEQYF. The CDR3 DNA reads TGTGCAGCGGGCCTCTCCTACGAGCAGTACTTC.

The rearrangement links TRBV20-1 to TRBJ2-3, with 11 bases identical to TRBD2. Trimming took 1 base from V and 1 from J; bases not matched to a gene: 4. Germline assignment: CDR1 DFQATT and CDR2 SNEGSKA (reference sequence). The CDR3 totals 16 residues. The CDR3 nucleotides read TGCAGTGCTAGAGCCCTACTAGCGGGGGGCACAGATACGCAGTATTTT. Protein sequence: CSARALLAGGTDTQYF.

This clonotype came up many times. The V call is TRBV20-1, the J call TRBJ2-1, with 7 nucleotides matching TRBD2. Germline V CDR1 and CDR2: DFQATT, SNEGSKA (reference sequence). Losses at the gene ends were 6 bases for V and 5 bases for J; bases not matched to a gene: 10. The CDR3 is 14 amino acids. In DNA, the CDR3 is TGCAGTGCCGAGGGAGGGGATCCGAACAATGAGCAGTTCTTC. This encodes CSAEGGDPNNEQFF.

The CDR3 nucleotides read TGTGCCAGCAGCAAACAGGGGGCGCATGGCTACACCTTC. As protein: CASSKQGAHGYTF. This chain connects TRBV7-9 to TRBJ1-2; the match to TRBD1 covers 9 bases. Trimming removed 5 bases from V and 6 bases from J; junction bases left unmatched: 4. Germline CDR1 and CDR2: SEHNR and FQNEAQ (reference sequence). There are 13 residues in the CDR3.

J is TRBJ2-3 and V is TRBV27; D gene uncertain. In germline, CDR1 is MNHEY, CDR2 SMNVEV (reference sequence). The CDR3 has 14 amino acids. Trimming removed 3 bases from V and 0 bases from J, with 7 bases in between. The CDR3, as DNA: TGTGCCAGCAGTTTCCCCGCAAGCACAGATACGCAGTATTTT. It yields the protein CASSFPASTDTQYF.

This clonotype was seen many times. The V call is TRBV7-2, the J call TRBJ2-3, with unresolved D. This CDR3 contains 11 residues. V was clipped by 7 bases and J by 8 bases, with 10 bases between them. Germline V lookup: CDR1 SGHTA, CDR2 FQGNSA. CDR3 in DNA: TGTGCCAGCACCCCCCAGGCTACGCAGTATTTT. Its translation: CASTPQATQYF.